The T cell receptor beta chain under discussion was sequenced for a study of PD-1 blockade in classical Hodgkin lymphoma. Study information: The study gave patients nivolumab 3 mg/kg intravenously every 2 weeks. Study results and limitations: No one has yet defined what causes the repertoire differences, which may be disease activity or prior therapy.

Every one of the patients relapsed after autologous stem cell transplantation (brentuximab vedotin exposure was variable). Germline CDR1 is SGHAT and CDR2 is FQNNGV. The CDR3 covers 14 residues. Trimming removed 1 base from V and 5 bases from J; junction bases left unmatched: 3. The table came from immunoSEQ multiplex PCR; TCRdb's copy has only in-frame clones and leaves some out. There are some 14,000 clones in the sample; more than 70% occur only once, and under 6% lies in the top ten. As regards this clone: Its antigen remains unidentified.

The chain is built from TRBV11-2 and TRBJ1-2; 8 bases map to TRBD1. The sequencing here drew on peripheral blood mononuclear cells (PBMCs), taken at baseline. The sequence derives from a human donor with classical Hodgkin lymphoma. In DNA, the CDR3 is TGTGCCAGCAGCTTAGGGAACAGGGGGTATGGCTACACCTTC. It yields the protein CASSLGNRGYGYTF.